This passage covers 29 T cell receptor beta chains from one sample sequenced in a study of breast tumors, draining lymph nodes, adjacent tissues. TCRdb reprocessed the multiplex PCR reads via MiXCR and lists one record per CDR3 protein. The sample consists of around 25,000 distinct CDR3 sequences, less than 25% of them appearing once. The sample taken for sequencing was breast tumor tissue. Receptor source: a female donor with breast cancer. Some clones in this sample may be carry-over from other donors' samples.

The chain couples TRBV9 to TRBJ2-2, with 11 bases fitting TRBD2. The germline V gene has CDR1 SGDLS and CDR2 YYNGEE. Trimming removed 4 bases from V and 4 bases from J; junction bases left unmatched: 6. CDR3 length: 16 amino acids. CDR3 sequence reads: CASSPLAGVATGELFF. The CDR3 coding sequence is TGTGCCAGCAGCCCACTAGCGGGAGTGGCCACCGGGGAGCTGTTTTTT. Looking up the rest from reference TRBV9 and TRBJ2-2 gives the full variable domain: DSGVTQTPKHLITATGQRVTLRCSPRSGDLSVYWYQQSLDQGLQFLIQYYNGEERAKGNILERFSAQQFPDLHSELNLSSLELGDSALYFCASSPLAGVATGELFFGEGSRLTVL.

This clonotype appeared many times. The V call is TRBV6-1, the J call TRBJ1-2; no reliable D call. Trimming cost V 8 bases and J 2 bases, with 6 bases left between them. The CDR3 is 11 residues long. In germline, CDR1 is MNHNS, CDR2 SASEGT. CDR3 DNA: TGTGCCAGCGCCCTGAACTATGGCTACACCTTC. Amino acid sequence: CASALNYGYTF.

There are many counts of this clonotype. V usage is TRBV29-1 and J usage is TRBJ1-3; weak D call: TRBD1 (5 bases). Trimming stripped 7 bases from V and 7 bases from J, with 20 bases between. Germline loops: CDR1 SQVTM, CDR2 ANQGSEA. This CDR3 is 14 amino acids long. The CDR3 protein is CSAAGTTLGNTIYF. The CDR3, as DNA: TGCAGCGCAGCCGGGACTACCTTGGGGAACACCATATATTTT.

This clonotype occurred many times. The rearrangement links TRBV5-1 to TRBJ2-7, with 11 nucleotides matching TRBD1. This CDR3 has 14 amino acids. V was pared by 4 bases and J by 4 bases, with 4 bases of the junction left unmatched. Germline CDR1 and CDR2: SGHRS and YFSETQ. CDR3: CASSQDRGLYEQYF. The CDR3 DNA reads as TGCGCCAGCAGCCAGGACAGGGGGCTATACGAGCAGTACTTC.

The chain carries TRBV10-3 and TRBJ2-3, with 7 bases identical to TRBD1. With 3 bases clipped from V and 9 bases from J, the junction kept 9 bases outside the gene matches. In germline, CDR1 is ENHRY, CDR2 SYGVKD. This CDR3 is 14 amino acids long. The CDR3 coding sequence is TGTGCCATCAGTGACGCGACAGGGCCAGGCACGCAGTATTTT. It translates to CAISDATGPGTQYF.

J is TRBJ2-7 and V is TRBV20-1, with D possibly being TRBD1 or TRBD2 (6 bases each). The ends were cut back, 3 bases at V and 0 bases at J, with 12 bases in the middle. The CDR3 runs to 14 residues. Germline V lookup: CDR1 DFQATT, CDR2 SNEGSKA (reference sequence). The CDR3 is CSASRGELSYEQYF. The CDR3 nucleotides read TGCAGTGCTAGTAGGGGGGAGCTCTCCTACGAGCAGTACTTC.

At least ten counts were recorded for this clonotype. The chain has TRBV7-8 and TRBJ1-2, with D uncertain. The V gene's germline CDR1 is SGHVS and CDR2 FQNEAQ. The CDR3 spans 13 residues. V dropped 4 bases and J dropped 3 bases, with 9 bases sitting between them. CDR3 bases: TGTGCCAGCAGCTACCGACCTGACTATGGCTACACCTTC. Residues: CASSYRPDYGYTF. The full variable domain, completed using reference TRBV7-8 and TRBJ1-2, is GAGVSQSPRYKVAKRGQDVALRCDPISGHVSLFWYQQALGQGPEFLTYFQNEAQLDKSGLPSDRFFAERPEGSVSTLKIQRTQQEDSAVYLCASSYRPDYGYTFGSGTRLTVV.

This clonotype was counted many times. The rearrangement links TRBV7-3 to TRBJ2-3; 14 bases line up with TRBD2. Germline V gene sequence: CDR1 SGHTA, CDR2 FQGTGA. After removal of 1 base from V and 3 bases from J, the junction contained 0 bases not matched to a gene. This CDR3 has 16 amino acids. This chain's CDR3 is CASSLRTSGRTDTQYF. The CDR3 DNA follows: TGTGCCAGCAGCTTAAGGACTAGCGGGAGGACAGATACGCAGTATTTT.

This clonotype was seen many times. V usage is TRBV5-1 and J usage is TRBJ2-1, with 14 bases aligning to TRBD2. The junction had 7 bases not matched to a gene; V was cut back by 3 bases and J by 8 bases. This CDR3 comprises 16 residues. Germline assignment: CDR1 SGHRS and CDR2 YFSETQ. The CDR3 region is CASSSETSGRVDEQFF. As DNA, the CDR3 is TGCGCCAGCAGCTCCGAGACTAGCGGGAGGGTAGATGAGCAGTTCTTC. Based on the CDR3 plus reference TRBV5-1 and TRBJ2-1, the full variable domain is KAGVTQTPRYLIKTRGQQVTLSCSPISGHRSVSWYQQTPGQGLQFLFEYFSETQRNKGNFPGRFSGRQFSNSRSEMNVSTLELGDSALYLCASSSETSGRVDEQFFGPGTRLTVL.

This clonotype was recorded many times. The chain recombines TRBV7-8 with TRBJ2-3; 9 nucleotides match TRBD2. The CDR3 is made up of 16 amino acids. CDR1 is SGHVS, CDR2 FQNEAQ, per germline. V trimming: 1 base; J trimming: 4 bases; junction bases outside the gene matches: 6. The CDR3 loop is CASSLVGTSPADTQYF. CDR3 nucleotides: TGTGCCAGCAGCTTAGTAGGGACTAGCCCCGCAGATACGCAGTATTTT.

The chain uses TRBV18 and TRBJ2-1; 14 bases are a match to TRBD2. Trimming cost V 4 bases and J 8 bases; bases outside gene matches: 4. Germline V CDR1 and CDR2: KGHSH, LQKENI. This CDR3 region has 15 residues. The CDR3 DNA is TGTGCCAGCTCACGCGGGACTAGCGGGAGTGATGAGCAGTTCTTC. Translating it yields CASSRGTSGSDEQFF.

There are many counts of this clonotype. This chain links TRBV2 with TRBJ1-2; 7 positions match TRBD1. Trimming cost V 10 bases and J 3 bases; bases outside gene matches: 17. Germline loops: CDR1 SNHLY, CDR2 FYNNEI. The CDR3 is 16 residues long. The DNA for the CDR3 is TGTGCCATCCTCGACAGGGATGATGAGGTGTACTATGGCTACACCTTC. Translated: CAILDRDDEVYYGYTF.

Ten or more counts support this clonotype. This rearrangement joins TRBV7-6 to TRBJ2-7, with TRBD1 as a possible D gene (6 bases). Trimming left V 5 bases short and J 5 bases short, with 10 bases between. CDR1 and CDR2 from the germline V gene are SGHVS and FNYEAQ. This CDR3 is built from 12 residues. CDR3 nucleotides: TGTGCCAGCAGCCCGACAGGAAACGAGCAGTACTTC. Translation: CASSPTGNEQYF.

At least ten counts were recorded for this clonotype. The chain links TRBV20-1 to TRBJ1-6; TRBD1 is a possible D gene (5 bases). CDR1 is DFQATT and CDR2 is SNEGSKA in the germline V gene (reference sequence). CDR3 length: 13 amino acids. The germline V and J ends were trimmed by 5 bases and 6 bases, with 11 bases remaining between them. The CDR3 DNA reads as TGCAGTGCTGGGACCCACCTTAATTCACCCCTCCACTTT. This gives the protein CSAGTHLNSPLHF.

By share, this clonotype ranks as medium-sized (0.01 to 0.1%). The rearrangement joins TRBV29-1 to TRBJ2-7; TRBD2 is a possible D gene (5 bases). Germline V gene sequence: CDR1 SQVTM, CDR2 ANQGSEA. V lost 3 bases and J lost 7, with 19 bases in between. The CDR3 sequence is 14 residues long. The CDR3 DNA sequence: TGCAGCGTTGATTTTGGCCCAAAAACGGGGGAGCAGTACTTC. It translates to CSVDFGPKTGEQYF.

This clonotype was counted many times. Written as DNA, the CDR3 is TGCAGCGTTGGGTGGACAGGGAACACCGGGGAGCTGTTTTTT. It specifies CSVGWTGNTGELFF. The chain links TRBV29-1 to TRBJ2-2; 7 bases are shared with TRBD1. The germline V gene has CDR1 SQVTM and CDR2 ANQGSEA. V was clipped by 4 bases and J by 1 base; unmatched bases: 3. The CDR3 is made up of 14 amino acids.

The gene calls are TRBV7-8 and TRBJ1-2, with a possible D match to TRBD1 (5 bases). Germline V gene sequence: CDR1 SGHVS, CDR2 FQNEAQ. V lost 3 bases and J 5 bases, leaving 10 bases between the germline ends. This CDR3 comprises 13 residues. Here the CDR3 reads CASSLGGWYGYTF. The CDR3 coding sequence is TGTGCCAGCAGCTTGGGGGGGTGGTATGGCTACACCTTC.

In the case of this clonotype: A much bigger clone sits one base away, suggesting this may be a read error. The final CDR3 position lacks the conserved phenylalanine or tryptophan, pointing to a likely read error. The DNA is left out, because the CDR3 cannot be placed on it with certainty; the CDR3 is given as TCRdb lists it. This chain connects TRBV28 to TRBJ1-2; TRBD1 is the table's D call and was not checked against the DNA. The CDR3 contains 11 residues when both ends are counted. The germline V gene encodes CDR1 MDHEN and CDR2 SYDVKM. CDR3 region: CASLRGRWSTC.

The rearrangement joins TRBV15 to TRBJ2-1; TRBD2 agrees at 15 bases. The CDR3 loop spans 14 amino acids. Germline CDR1 and CDR2: LNHNV and YYDKDF (reference sequence). V lost 8 bases and J lost 9; bases outside the gene matches: 5. The CDR3 is CATAGLAGGAEQFF. CDR3 DNA: TGTGCCACCGCCGGACTAGCGGGGGGGGCTGAGCAGTTCTTC. Full variable domain (outside the CDR3, taken from reference TRBV15 and TRBJ2-1): DAMVIQNPRYQVTQFGKPVTLSCSQTLNHNVMYWYQQKSSQAPKLLFHYYDKDFNNEADTPDNFQSRRPNTSFCFLDIRSPGLGDTAMYLCATAGLAGGAEQFFGPGTRLTVL.

Comment on this clonotype: A much larger clonotype is one base distant, so this may be a read error. The chain carries TRBV2 and TRBJ2-4, with D tentatively TRBD2 (7 bases). CDR3 length equals 14 residues. In germline, CDR1 is SNHLY, CDR2 FYNNEI. The V end was cut by 3 bases, the J end by 9 bases, with 15 bases between. The DNA for the CDR3 is TGTGCCAGCAGTGATTCTAGGGGGGGTAGCATTCAGTACTTC. Amino acids: CASSDSRGGSIQYF.

The chain recombines TRBV6-2 or TRBV6-3 with TRBJ2-5, with D hard to call. CDR1 and CDR2 from the germline V gene are MNHEY and SVGEGT. The V gene lost 10 bases and the J gene lost 5 bases, with 17 bases spanning the gap. The length of the CDR3 is 13 residues. The CDR3 bases are TGTGCCAACACCTTCGGAGTTCGGGAGACCCAGTACTTC. This sequence encodes CANTFGVRETQYF.

Ten or more counts support this clonotype. A much larger clone differs from this one at a single base, so this may be a read error. This chain connects TRBV7-2 to TRBJ2-3, with TRBD2 matching over 10 bases. Unmatched junction bases numbered 7, after V lost 5 bases and J lost 5 bases. Germline V gives CDR1 SGHTA, CDR2 FQGNSA. The CDR3 runs to 15 residues. This CDR3 is CASSPHLAGEDTQYF. The DNA for the CDR3 is TGTGCCAGCAGCCCGCATCTAGCGGGAGAAGATACGCAGTATTTT. Based on the CDR3 plus reference TRBV7-2 and TRBJ2-3, the full variable domain is GAGVSQSPSNKVTEKGKDVELRCDPISGHTALYWYRQSLGQGLEFLIYFQGNSAPDKSGLPSDRFSAERTGGSVSTLTIQRTQQEDSAVYLCASSPHLAGEDTQYFGPGTRLTVL.

This clonotype was observed at least ten times. V usage is TRBV7-8 and J usage is TRBJ2-5; tentative D call: TRBD1 (6 bases). Trimming shortened V by 5 bases and J by 5 bases, and 15 bases separated the two germline ends. The germline V gene encodes CDR1 SGHVS and CDR2 FQNEAQ. The CDR3 sequence is 14 residues long. The CDR3 spells CASSPRTAGETQYF. In DNA form, the CDR3 reads TGTGCCAGCAGCCCACGGACAGCCGGGGAGACCCAGTACTTC.

In this sample, this clonotype turned up many times. The chain uses TRBV7-3 and TRBJ2-1, with D uncertain. The CDR3 runs 13 residues. Trimming took off 5 bases at V and 10 bases at J, with 15 bases between the two ends. In germline, CDR1 is SGHTA, CDR2 FQGTGA. The CDR3 sequence is CASSPAWHGEQFF. CDR3 coding DNA: TGTGCCAGCAGCCCCGCTTGGCACGGGGAGCAGTTCTTC.

The table lists this clonotype with many counts. This chain links TRBV12-3 or TRBV12-4 with TRBJ2-7; D is unclear. V was shortened by 1 base and J by 6 bases, with 4 bases between the two germline ends. The CDR3 spans 11 residues. The CDR3 DNA sequence: TGTGCCAGCAGTTTAGGTTCCGAGCAGTACTTC. This codes for CASSLGSEQYF.

This clonotype was seen many times. The chain is built from TRBV7-8 and TRBJ2-1; no reliable D call. V was trimmed by 1 base and J by 7 bases, leaving 11 bases between them. CDR1 and CDR2 (germline): SGHVS, FQNEAQ. CDR3 length equals 14 residues. CDR3: CASSLVPIGNEQFF. CDR3 in DNA: TGTGCCAGCAGCTTAGTTCCTATTGGGAATGAGCAGTTCTTC.

This clonotype was recorded at least ten times. The rearrangement uses TRBV9 and TRBJ2-1; 14 nucleotides agree with TRBD2. Germline V gene sequence: CDR1 SGDLS, CDR2 YYNGEE. The CDR3 totals 19 residues. The J segment lost 6 bases and the V segment lost 4 bases, leaving 15 bases of the junction unmatched. The CDR3 protein is CASSIGLAGGPLRGNEQFF. The DNA for the CDR3 is TGTGCCAGCAGCATAGGACTAGCGGGAGGTCCTCTTAGGGGCAATGAGCAGTTCTTC.

This clonotype was picked up many times. The chain employs TRBV29-1 and TRBJ1-2; D uncertain. The V gene lost 6 bases and the J gene lost 2 bases, with 10 bases spanning the gap. This CDR3 is 12 amino acids long. Per the germline V gene, CDR1 is SQVTM and CDR2 is ANQGSEA. CDR3 sequence (DNA): TGCAGCGTCGTTGACACAAACTATGGCTACACCTTC. Translation: CSVVDTNYGYTF.

A single count supports this clonotype. It is likely a read error, because the conserved phenylalanine at the end of the CDR3 is missing. This chain uses TRBV10-1 with TRBJ2-2; a possible D gene is TRBD2 (7 bases). Germline CDR1 and CDR2: WNHNN and SYGVQD (reference sequence). There are 16 residues in the CDR3. CDR3 DNA sequence: TGCGCCAGCAGTGAGAGTCGGGGGGCGAACACCGGGGGGCTGTTTTCT. It translates to CASSESRGANTGGLFS.